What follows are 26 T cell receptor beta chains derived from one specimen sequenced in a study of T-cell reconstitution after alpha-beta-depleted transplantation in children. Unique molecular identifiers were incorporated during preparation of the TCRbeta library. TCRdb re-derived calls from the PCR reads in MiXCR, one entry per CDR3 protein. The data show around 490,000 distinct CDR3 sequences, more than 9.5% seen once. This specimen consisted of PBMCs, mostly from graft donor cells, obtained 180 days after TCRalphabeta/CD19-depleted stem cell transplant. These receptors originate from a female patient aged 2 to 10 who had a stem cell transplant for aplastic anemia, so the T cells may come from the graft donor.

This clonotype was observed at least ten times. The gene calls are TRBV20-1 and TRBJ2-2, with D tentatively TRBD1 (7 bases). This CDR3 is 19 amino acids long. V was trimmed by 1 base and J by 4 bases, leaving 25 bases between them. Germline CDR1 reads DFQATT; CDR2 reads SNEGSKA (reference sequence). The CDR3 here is CSARGIPGGGAFGTGELFF. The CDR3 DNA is TGCAGTGCTAGAGGAATTCCCGGAGGGGGCGCATTTGGCACCGGGGAGCTGTTTTTT.

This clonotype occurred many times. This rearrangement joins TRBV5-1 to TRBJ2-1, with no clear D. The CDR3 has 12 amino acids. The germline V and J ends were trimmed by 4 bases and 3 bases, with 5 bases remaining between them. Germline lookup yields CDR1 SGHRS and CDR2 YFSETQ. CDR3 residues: CASSRDYNEQFF. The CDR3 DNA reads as TGCGCCAGCAGCAGGGACTACAATGAGCAGTTCTTC.

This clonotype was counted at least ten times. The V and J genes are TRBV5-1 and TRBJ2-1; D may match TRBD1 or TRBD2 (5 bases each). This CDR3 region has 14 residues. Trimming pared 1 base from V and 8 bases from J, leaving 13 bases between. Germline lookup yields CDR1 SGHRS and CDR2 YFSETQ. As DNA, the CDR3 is TGCGCCAGCAGCTTGCTCCGGGACCCCGATGAGCAGTTCTTC. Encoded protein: CASSLLRDPDEQFF.

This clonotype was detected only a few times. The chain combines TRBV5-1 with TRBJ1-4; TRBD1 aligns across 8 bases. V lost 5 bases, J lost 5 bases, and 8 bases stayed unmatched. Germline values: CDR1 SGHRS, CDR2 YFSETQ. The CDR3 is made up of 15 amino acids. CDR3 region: CASRRDGQGNEKLFF. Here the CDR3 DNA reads TGCGCCAGCAGACGGGACGGACAGGGAAATGAAAAACTGTTTTTT.

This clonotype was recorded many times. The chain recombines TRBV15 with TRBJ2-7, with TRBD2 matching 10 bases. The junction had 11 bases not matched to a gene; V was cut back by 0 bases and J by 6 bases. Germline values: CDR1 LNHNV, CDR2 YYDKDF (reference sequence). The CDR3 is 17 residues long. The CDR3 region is CATSREPAGGPNVEQYV. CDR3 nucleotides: TGTGCCACCAGCAGAGAGCCAGCGGGAGGGCCCAATGTCGAGCAGTACGTC.

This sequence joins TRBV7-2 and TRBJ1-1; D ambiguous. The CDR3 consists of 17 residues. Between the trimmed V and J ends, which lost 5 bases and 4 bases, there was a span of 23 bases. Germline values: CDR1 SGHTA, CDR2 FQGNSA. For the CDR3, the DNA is TGTGCCAGCAGCGTCAGAGTGGGGAACCTAAGGGTCACTGAAGCTTTCTTT. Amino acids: CASSVRVGNLRVTEAFF.

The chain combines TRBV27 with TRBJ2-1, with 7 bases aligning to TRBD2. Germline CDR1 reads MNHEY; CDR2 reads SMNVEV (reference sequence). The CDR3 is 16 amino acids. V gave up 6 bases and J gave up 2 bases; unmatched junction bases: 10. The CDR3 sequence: CASRQTGTNTYNEQFF. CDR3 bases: TGTGCCAGCAGACAAACCGGGACTAACACCTACAATGAGCAGTTCTTC.

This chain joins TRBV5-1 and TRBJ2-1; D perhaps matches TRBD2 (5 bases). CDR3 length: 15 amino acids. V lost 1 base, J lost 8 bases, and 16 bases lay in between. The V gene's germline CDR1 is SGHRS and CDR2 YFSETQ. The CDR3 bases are TGCGCCAGCAGCTTGAGGTTGGAGGTTCTGGATGAGCAGTTCTTC. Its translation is CASSLRLEVLDEQFF.

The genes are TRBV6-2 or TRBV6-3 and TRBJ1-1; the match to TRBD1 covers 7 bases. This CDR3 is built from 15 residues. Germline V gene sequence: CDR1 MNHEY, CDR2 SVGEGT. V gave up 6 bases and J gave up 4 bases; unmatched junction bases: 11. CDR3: CASSKSTRGSTEAFF. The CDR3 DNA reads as TGTGCCAGCAGCAAATCCACCAGGGGGTCCACTGAAGCTTTCTTT.

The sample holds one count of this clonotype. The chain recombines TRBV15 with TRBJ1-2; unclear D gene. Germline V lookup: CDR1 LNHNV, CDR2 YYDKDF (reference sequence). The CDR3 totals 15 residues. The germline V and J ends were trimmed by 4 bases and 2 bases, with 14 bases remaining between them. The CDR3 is CATSTKMASNYGYTF. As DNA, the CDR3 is TGTGCCACCAGCACCAAGATGGCCTCGAACTATGGCTACACCTTC. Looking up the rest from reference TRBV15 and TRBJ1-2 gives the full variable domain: DAMVIQNPRYQVTQFGKPVTLSCSQTLNHNVMYWYQQKSSQAPKLLFHYYDKDFNNEADTPDNFQSRRPNTSFCFLDIRSPGLGDTAMYLCATSTKMASNYGYTFGSGTRLTVV.

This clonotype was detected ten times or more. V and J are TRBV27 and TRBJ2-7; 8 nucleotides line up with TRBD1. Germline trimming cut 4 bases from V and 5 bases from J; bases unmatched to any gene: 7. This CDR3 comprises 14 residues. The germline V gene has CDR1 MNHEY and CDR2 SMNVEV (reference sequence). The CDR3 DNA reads TGTGCCAGCAGTTCCCAGGGGGCTTATCACGAGCAGTACTTC. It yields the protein CASSSQGAYHEQYF.

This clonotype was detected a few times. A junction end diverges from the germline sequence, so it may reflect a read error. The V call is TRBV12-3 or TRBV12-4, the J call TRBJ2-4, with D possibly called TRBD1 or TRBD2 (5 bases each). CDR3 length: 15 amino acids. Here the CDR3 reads CASRGIRDPKDIQYF. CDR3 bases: TGTGCCAGCAGAGGGATCAGGGACCCCAAAGACATTCAGTACTTC.

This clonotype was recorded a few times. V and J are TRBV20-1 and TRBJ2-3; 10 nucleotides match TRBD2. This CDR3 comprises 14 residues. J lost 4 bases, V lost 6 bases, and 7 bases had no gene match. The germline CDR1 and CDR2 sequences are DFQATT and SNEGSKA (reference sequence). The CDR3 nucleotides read TGCAGTGCCCCTCTACTAGCGGGGTCAGATACGCAGTATTTT. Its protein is CSAPLLAGSDTQYF.

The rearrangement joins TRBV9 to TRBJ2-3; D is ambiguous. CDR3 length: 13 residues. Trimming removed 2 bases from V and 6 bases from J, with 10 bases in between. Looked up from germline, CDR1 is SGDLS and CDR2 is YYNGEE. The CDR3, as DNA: TGTGCCAGCAGCGTTACCGGGCGCGATACGCAGTATTTT. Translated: CASSVTGRDTQYF.

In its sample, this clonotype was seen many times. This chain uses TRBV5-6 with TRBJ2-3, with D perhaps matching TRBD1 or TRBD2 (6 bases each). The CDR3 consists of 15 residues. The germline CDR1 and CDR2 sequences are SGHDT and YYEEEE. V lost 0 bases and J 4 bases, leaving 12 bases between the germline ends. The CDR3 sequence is CASSLVPRGPDTQYF. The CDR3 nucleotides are TGTGCCAGCAGCTTGGTGCCACGGGGGCCAGATACGCAGTATTTT.

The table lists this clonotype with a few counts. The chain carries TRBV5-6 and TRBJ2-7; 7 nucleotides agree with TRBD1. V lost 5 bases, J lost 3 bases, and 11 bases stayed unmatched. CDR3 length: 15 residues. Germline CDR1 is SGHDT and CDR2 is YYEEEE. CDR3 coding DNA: TGTGCCAGCAGAAACCGCTGGGACAGACTCTACGAGCAGTACGTC. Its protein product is CASRNRWDRLYEQYV.

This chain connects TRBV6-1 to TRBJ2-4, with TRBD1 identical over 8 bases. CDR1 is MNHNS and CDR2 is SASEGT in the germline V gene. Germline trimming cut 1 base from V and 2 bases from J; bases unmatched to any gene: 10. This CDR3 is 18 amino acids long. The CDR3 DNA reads TGTGCCAGCAGTGAAGGGACAGGGCCTATGGTAACCAAAAACATTCAGTACTTC. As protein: CASSEGTGPMVTKNIQYF.

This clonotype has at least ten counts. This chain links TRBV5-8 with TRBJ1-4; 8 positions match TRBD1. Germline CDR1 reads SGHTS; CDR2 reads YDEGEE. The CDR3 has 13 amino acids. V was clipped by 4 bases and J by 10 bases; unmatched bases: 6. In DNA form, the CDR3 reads TGTGCCAGCAGCCCGGACAGGGCCGGAAAACTGTTTTTT. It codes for CASSPDRAGKLFF.

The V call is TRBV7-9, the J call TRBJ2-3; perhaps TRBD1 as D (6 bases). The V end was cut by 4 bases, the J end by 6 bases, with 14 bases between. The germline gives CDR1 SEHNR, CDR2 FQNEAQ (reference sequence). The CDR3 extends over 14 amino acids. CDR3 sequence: CASSSMGAQDTQYF. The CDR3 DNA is TGTGCCAGCAGCTCGATGGGGGCGCAGGATACGCAGTATTTT.

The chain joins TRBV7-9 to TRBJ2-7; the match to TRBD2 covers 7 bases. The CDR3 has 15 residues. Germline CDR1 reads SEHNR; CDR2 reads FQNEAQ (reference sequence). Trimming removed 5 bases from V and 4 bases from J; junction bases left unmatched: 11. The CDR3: CASSPSGLAAYEQYF. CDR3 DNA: TGTGCCAGCAGCCCTTCGGGGCTAGCGGCATACGAGCAGTACTTC.

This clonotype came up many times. CDR3 sequence (DNA): TGTGCCAGCACCCCATATAGCAATCAGCCCCAGCATTTT. Protein: CASTPYSNQPQHF. The gene calls are TRBV6-6 and TRBJ1-5; D not certain. The CDR3 is 13 amino acids. V gave up 7 bases and J gave up 0 bases, with 7 bases separating them. CDR1 is MNHNY, CDR2 SVGAGI, per germline (reference sequence).

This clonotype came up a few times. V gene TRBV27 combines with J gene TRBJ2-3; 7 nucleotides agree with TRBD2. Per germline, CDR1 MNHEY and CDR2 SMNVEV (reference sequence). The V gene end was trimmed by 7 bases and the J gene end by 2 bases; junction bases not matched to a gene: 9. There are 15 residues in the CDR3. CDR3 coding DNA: TGTGCCAGCACCCCAGGGCTAGCGGCCACAGATACGCAGTATTTT. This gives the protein CASTPGLAATDTQYF.

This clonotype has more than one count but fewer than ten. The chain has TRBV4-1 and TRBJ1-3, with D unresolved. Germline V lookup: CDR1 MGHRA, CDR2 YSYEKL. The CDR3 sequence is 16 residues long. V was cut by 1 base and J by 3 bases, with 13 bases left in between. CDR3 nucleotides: TGCGCCAGCAGCCAAGGCCCAACGGGTTATGGAAACACCATATATTTT. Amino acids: CASSQGPTGYGNTIYF.

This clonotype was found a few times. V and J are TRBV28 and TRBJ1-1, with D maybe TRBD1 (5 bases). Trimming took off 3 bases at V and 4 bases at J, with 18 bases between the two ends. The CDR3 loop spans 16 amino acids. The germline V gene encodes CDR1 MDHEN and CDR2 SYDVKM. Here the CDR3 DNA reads TGTGCCAGCAGTTTGGGACGTAAAACCCTGACCACTGAAGCTTTCTTT. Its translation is CASSLGRKTLTTEAFF.

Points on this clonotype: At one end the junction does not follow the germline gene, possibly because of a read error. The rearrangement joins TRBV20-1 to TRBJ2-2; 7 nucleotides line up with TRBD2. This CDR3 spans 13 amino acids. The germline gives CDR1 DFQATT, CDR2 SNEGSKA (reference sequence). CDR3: CSAPGLVSGEPFF. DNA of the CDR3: TGCAGTGCCCCCGGACTAGTGTCCGGGGAGCCGTTTTTT.

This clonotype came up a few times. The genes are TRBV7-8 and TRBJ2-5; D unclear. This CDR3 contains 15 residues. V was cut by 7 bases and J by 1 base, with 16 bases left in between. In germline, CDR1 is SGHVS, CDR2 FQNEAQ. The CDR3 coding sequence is TGTGCCAGCATCAAACGGAATAAGGGCCAAGAGACCCAGTACTTC. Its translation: CASIKRNKGQETQYF.